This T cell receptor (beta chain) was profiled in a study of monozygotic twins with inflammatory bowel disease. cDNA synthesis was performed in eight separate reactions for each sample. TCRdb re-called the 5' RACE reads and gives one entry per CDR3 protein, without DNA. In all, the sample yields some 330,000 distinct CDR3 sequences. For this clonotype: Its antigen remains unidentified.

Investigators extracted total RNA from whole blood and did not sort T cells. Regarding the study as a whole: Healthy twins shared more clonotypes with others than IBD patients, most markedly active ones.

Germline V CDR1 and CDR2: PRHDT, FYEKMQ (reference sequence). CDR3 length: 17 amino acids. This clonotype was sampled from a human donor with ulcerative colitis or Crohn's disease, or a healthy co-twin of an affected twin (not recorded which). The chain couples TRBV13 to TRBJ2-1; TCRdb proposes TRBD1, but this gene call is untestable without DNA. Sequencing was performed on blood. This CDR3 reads CASSPGGGRRTYNEQFF.